These T cell receptor beta chains were read from a single sample in a study of blood T cell repertoires in COVID-19. The protocol was immunoSEQ multiplex PCR, while the TCRdb copy is restricted to in-frame clones and leaves out a portion. The sample carries some 250,000 clones, around 85% recorded once. The sequenced sample consisted of peripheral blood. The receptors come from a woman of 80 years or more with acute or convalescent COVID-19. Both conserved end residues are part of each CDR3. Each record gives: V gene, CDR3 protein.

TRBV28	CASSLVQGYGYTF
TRBV19	CASKKGWLRGTQPQHF
TRBV19	CASSGDRSLPQHF
TRBV21-1	CASSKERGQSVPPSYQPQHF
TRBV11-1	CASSLSEYYNEQFF
TRBV19	CASSINRPPSGNTIYF
TRBV9	CASSVASVPNTEAFF
TRBV7-3	CASSLGGQGNYEQYF
TRBV6-5	CASSYALGTGLSEAFF
TRBV5-1	CASSLHRDLSYGYTF
TRBV7-6	CASSPNGGEGTDTQYF
TRBV4-1	CASSPMGYSGNTIYF
TRBV18	CASSPPGLTTNEQFF
TRBV24-1	CATAGETGELFF
TRBV30	CAWSGTSGGKPYNEQFF
TRBV6-2/TRBV6-3	CASSYPGWMAGGPDTQYF
TRBV19	CASSIRGRGARPDTQYF
TRBV18	CASSLTSGTYNEQFF
TRBV6-1	CASSDANRGGYTF
TRBV7-9	CASSFGGPLQETQYF
TRBV5-1	CASSPAGTGGTGELFF
TRBV7-3	CASSPDRNYGYTF
TRBV18	CASFAGTGNIRGEQYF
TRBV12-3/TRBV12-4	CASSTSPGTSLIF
TRBV7-2	CASSSGISSGAEAFF
TRBV18	CASSPEIGQGIGYTF
TRBV19	CASSIRAGGTYEQYF
TRBV2	CASSLARAGRRNTGELFF
TRBV5-4	CASSLAQEGSTNEKLFF
TRBV7-2	CASSLDGGRDTQYF
TRBV30	CAWSVVRGRETQYF
TRBV4-1	CASSSPGTEIGGDTEAFF
TRBV5-1	CASRTQGQSTDTQYF
TRBV4-2	CASSQYTHRGRISGANVLTF
TRBV27	CASTPGVGWNTEAFF
TRBV11-1	CASSPRLVGEQYF
TRBV7-3	CASSSWGGDNEQFF
TRBV28	CASSLTGRSNQPQHF
TRBV6-5	CASSSRQGWDTEAFF
TRBV3-1/TRBV3-2	CASSQRTVSGNTIYF
TRBV12-3/TRBV12-4	CASSLRGGYTF
TRBV27	CASNPPRGSGRTSTDTQYF
TRBV12-5	CASGLIGGETQYF
TRBV28	CASKEGGYEQYF
TRBV7-8	CASSLGQGKDQPQHF
TRBV19	CASRLRQGYQPQHF
TRBV28	CASNPGGGRSRNTIYF
TRBV28	CASTEGWQGSEAFF
TRBV5-1	CASSAGFGNEKLFF
TRBV23-1	CASSQSLPGVNRTNEKLFF
TRBV7-9	CASSFGRDYEQYF
TRBV19	CASSIVAGKAGELFF
TRBV27	CASRSTGAGEQYF
TRBV28	CASSPTGFREKLFF
TRBV28	CASSSRYEQYF
TRBV25-1	CASSTTGGATEAFF
TRBV6-1	CASSEIDRGETQYF
TRBV5-1	CASSSGGYEQYF
TRBV5-1	CASSSSGSRWEKLFF
TRBV6-5	CASSLHPTGGGYTF